Shown below are 8 T cell receptor beta chains from a single sample sequenced in a study of breast tumors, draining lymph nodes, adjacent tissues. The lymph nodes were axillary draining lymph nodes from breast cancer patients. TCRdb re-derived calls from the multiplex PCR reads in MiXCR, one entry per CDR3 protein. The data contain over 200,000 distinct CDR3 sequences, approximately 31% of them singletons. Sequences were obtained from axillary lymph node tissue. Source of these receptors: a female donor with breast cancer. Some clones in this sample may be carry-over from other donors' samples.

As regards this clonotype: With a much larger clone just one base away, this may be a read error. The chain is built from TRBV29-1 and TRBJ2-4; D ambiguous. The germline CDR1 and CDR2 sequences are SQVTM and ANQGSEA. The CDR3 totals 13 residues. V was trimmed by 4 bases and J by 9 bases, leaving 16 bases between them. Here the CDR3 reads CSVGSGRQSIQYF. The CDR3 DNA sequence: TGCAGCGTTGGATCGGGTCGGCAAAGCATTCAGTACTTC.

This clonotype was counted at least ten times. This chain connects TRBV7-9 to TRBJ1-2; D not resolved. Trimming removed 4 bases at V and 7 bases at J, with 10 bases between. The germline V gene has CDR1 SEHNR and CDR2 FQNEAQ (reference sequence). CDR3 length: 12 residues. The CDR3 DNA follows: TGTGCCAGCAGCTCAAGGACCAGTGGCTACACCTTC. Protein: CASSSRTSGYTF.

This clonotype turned up a few times. One end of the junction varies from germline; a read error may be responsible. For the CDR3, the DNA is TGTGCCTGGAGCGGGCAGTGGGCGACCGGGGAGCTGTCTTTT. Translated: CAWSGQWATGELSF. The rearrangement joins TRBV30 to TRBJ2-2, with a possible D match to TRBD2 (5 bases). Germline V CDR1 and CDR2: GTSNPN, SVGIG (reference sequence). CDR3 length: 14 residues.

This clonotype has ten or more counts. The chain has TRBV20-1 and TRBJ2-2; D unclear. Germline loops: CDR1 DFQATT, CDR2 SNEGSKA (reference sequence). The CDR3 has 16 amino acids. V was trimmed by 0 bases and J by 6 bases, leaving 17 bases between them. CDR3 DNA: TGCAGTGCTAGAGATGTTATAGCCCCCTCCTCCGGGGAGCTGTTTTTT. The encoded protein is CSARDVIAPSSGELFF.

This clonotype was detected many times. V gene TRBV5-1 combines with J gene TRBJ2-3, with 10 bases aligning to TRBD2. The CDR3 loop spans 15 amino acids. V was pared by 4 bases and J by 3 bases, with 5 bases of the junction left unmatched. The germline CDR1 and CDR2 sequences are SGHRS and YFSETQ. The DNA for the CDR3 is TGCGCCAGCAGCCCGGGACTAGCGTTAACAGATACGCAGTATTTT. Its translation: CASSPGLALTDTQYF.

V usage is TRBV6-6 and J usage is TRBJ2-5, with 13 bases that match TRBD2. V lost 6 bases to trimming and J lost 5 bases; unmatched junction nucleotides: 9. The CDR3 extends over 16 amino acids. CDR1 MNHNY and CDR2 SVGAGI come from the germline V gene (reference sequence). The CDR3 is CASSNRLAGGMETQYF. CDR3 DNA: TGTGCCAGCAGCAACAGACTAGCGGGAGGTATGGAGACCCAGTACTTC.

There are many counts of this clonotype. The genes are TRBV12-3 or TRBV12-4 and TRBJ2-2, with a weak D call TRBD2 (6 bases). The ends were cut back, 6 bases at V and 3 bases at J, with 17 bases in the middle. This CDR3 comprises 16 residues. CDR3 nucleotides: TGTGCCAGCAGCCTATACCAAGCGGGCGACACCGGGGAGCTGTTTTTT. As protein: CASSLYQAGDTGELFF.

This chain connects TRBV5-8 to TRBJ1-2, with unresolved D. V was cut by 6 bases and J by 8 bases, with 17 bases left in between. Germline values: CDR1 SGHTS, CDR2 YDEGEE. The CDR3 is 13 residues long. This chain's CDR3 is CASTSRVLKGYTF. CDR3 nucleotides: TGTGCCAGCACCTCTAGAGTTCTGAAAGGCTACACCTTC.